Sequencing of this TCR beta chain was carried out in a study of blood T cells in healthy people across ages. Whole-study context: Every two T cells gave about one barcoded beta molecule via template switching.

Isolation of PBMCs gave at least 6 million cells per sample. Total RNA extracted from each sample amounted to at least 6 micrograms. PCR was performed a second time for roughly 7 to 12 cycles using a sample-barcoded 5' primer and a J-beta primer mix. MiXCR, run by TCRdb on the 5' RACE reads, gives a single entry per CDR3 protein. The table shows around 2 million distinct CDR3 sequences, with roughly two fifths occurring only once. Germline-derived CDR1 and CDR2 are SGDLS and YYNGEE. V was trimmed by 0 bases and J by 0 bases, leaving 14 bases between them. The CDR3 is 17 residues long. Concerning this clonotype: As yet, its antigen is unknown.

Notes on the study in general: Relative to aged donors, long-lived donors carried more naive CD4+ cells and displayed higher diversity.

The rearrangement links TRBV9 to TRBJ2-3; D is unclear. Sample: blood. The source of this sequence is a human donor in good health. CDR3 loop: CASSVGSRWLSTDTQYF. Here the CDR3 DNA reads TGTGCCAGCAGCGTAGGATCACGCTGGCTTAGCACAGATACGCAGTATTTT. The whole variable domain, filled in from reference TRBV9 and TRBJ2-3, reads DSGVTQTPKHLITATGQRVTLRCSPRSGDLSVYWYQQSLDQGLQFLIQYYNGEERAKGNILERFSAQQFPDLHSELNLSSLELGDSALYFCASSVGSRWLSTDTQYFGPGTRLTVL.